This TCR beta chain is drawn from a study of blood T cell repertoires in COVID-19. Assay used: immunoSEQ multiplex PCR; TCRdb lists only in-frame clones, some missing. Of 200,000 to 250,000 clones in the sample, around 86% were seen once. CDR3 length equals 15 residues. Germline CDR1 LNHDA, CDR2 SQIVND (reference sequence). V lost 1 base, J lost 1 base, and 10 bases lay in between. Sequencing input: peripheral blood. The chain joins TRBV19 to TRBJ2-5; possible D gene TRBD2, 6 bases. The origin of this receptor is an older woman with COVID-19, enrolled during active disease. CDR3 in amino acids: CASSIGGGIQETQYF. Here the CDR3 DNA reads TGTGCCAGTAGTATAGGCGGCGGGATCCAAGAGACCCAGTACTTC.